The 3 T cell receptor beta chains below all came from one sample that was sequenced in a study of control samples from healthy donors and cancer patients. Here immunoSEQ multiplex PCR was the method, and the copy in TCRdb shows in-frame clones only, minus some. Here the sample spans about 80,000 clones, 84% being singletons. The sequencing input was PBMCs. The receptor set was obtained from a man aged 55 to 69 with head and neck cancer.

The chain links TRBV9 to TRBJ2-5, with 7 bases identical to TRBD2. CDR3 size: 14 residues. V dropped 0 bases and J dropped 5; count of bases not matched to a gene: 4. Germline CDR1 reads SGDLS; CDR2 reads YYNGEE. The CDR3: CASSVAGGLETQYF. The CDR3, as DNA: TGTGCCAGCAGCGTAGCGGGGGGATTGGAGACCCAGTACTTC. The complete variable domain, with remaining parts taken from reference TRBV9 and TRBJ2-5, reads DSGVTQTPKHLITATGQRVTLRCSPRSGDLSVYWYQQSLDQGLQFLIQYYNGEERAKGNILERFSAQQFPDLHSELNLSSLELGDSALYFCASSVAGGLETQYFGPGTRLLVL.

The chain carries TRBV12-5 and TRBJ2-1, with TRBD2 matching 7 bases. The CDR3 sequence is 13 residues long. V lost 8 bases to trimming and J lost 6 bases; unmatched junction nucleotides: 7. CDR1 is LGHNT, CDR2 FRNRAP, per germline. The CDR3 reads CASMRETFNEQFF. The CDR3 DNA is TGTGCTAGTATGCGGGAGACCTTCAATGAGCAGTTCTTC.

V is TRBV10-3 and J is TRBJ2-7; 12 bases are shared with TRBD2. Looked up from germline, CDR1 is ENHRY and CDR2 is SYGVKD. With V trimmed by 10 bases and J by 5 bases, 9 bases remained unmatched. This CDR3 is built from 14 residues. In DNA form, the CDR3 reads TGTGCCACCCGACTAGCGGGAGCAGAGAACGAGCAGTACTTC. Translation gives CATRLAGAENEQYF.